This T cell receptor beta chain was captured by sequencing in a study of CD8 T cells in Susac syndrome. V shed 8 bases and J shed 2 bases, with 16 bases lying between them. This CDR3 has 14 amino acids. Per the germline V gene, CDR1 is MNHEY and CDR2 is SMNVEV (reference sequence). Random-hexamer reverse transcription was applied to roughly 0.5 to 1 ug RNA. Across 54 Vbeta and 13 Jbeta, immunoSEQ multiplex PCR amplified TCR beta CDR3. Via MiXCR, TCRdb re-called the immunoSEQ multiplex PCR reads, giving one row per CDR3 protein. The sample yields about 280,000 distinct CDR3 sequences, more than 75% seen once. In regard to this clonotype: The antigen is unknown.

High-throughput TCR beta sequencing covered peripheral CD8+ and CD4+ T cells. CD8+ and CD4+ T cells were negatively isolated; TEMRA cells were FACS-enriched. General study findings and limits: The number of individuals included in the study's TCR sequencing and HLA analysis was acknowledged as relatively small.

The sequenced sample consisted of CD8+ T cells from PBMCs. This chain joins TRBV27 and TRBJ2-7; unclear D gene. This clonotype originated in a human donor with multiple sclerosis. This CDR3 is CASSKLRGTYEQYF. CDR3 sequence (DNA): TGTGCCAGCTCTAAATTACGTGGGACCTACGAGCAGTACTTC.